The source of this T cell receptor (beta chain) is a study of vaccination and CD4 T cells after COVID-19. To note about this clonotype: What it recognizes is unknown.

Trimming took 6 bases from V and 9 from J; bases not matched to a gene: 24. CDR1 MNHNS and CDR2 SASEGT come from the germline V gene. This CDR3 has 18 residues. The treatment here: approximately nine-day PBMC culture with coronavirus spike peptide pools or control peptides (ViraFEST assay). The study sequenced cultured CD4+ T cell DNA using the Oncomine TCR Beta short-read assay. MiXCR, applied by TCRdb to the PCR reads, yields one record per CDR3 protein. The sample contains about 19,000 distinct CDR3 sequences, approximately 40% of which appear only once. The starting material was CD4+ T cells from blood, cultured in vitro, obtained after SARS-CoV-2 vaccination. The receptor was isolated from a human donor who had recovered from COVID-19. The chain carries TRBV6-1 and TRBJ2-7; 9 nucleotides agree with TRBD2. CDR3 sequence reads: CASRKGLGGSGSGEAQYF. CDR3 sequence (DNA): TGTGCCAGCAGAAAAGGGCTCGGTGGTAGCGGGAGTGGAGAAGCGCAGTACTTC.